The next 15 T cell receptor beta chains were all read from a single sample in a study of technical replicates of blood from a handful of donors. The method was immunoSEQ multiplex PCR; TCRdb's version includes in-frame clones alone and lacks a portion of them. The table includes about 70,000 clones, around 97% detected once. Source material: T cells isolated from PBMCs. The receptors were gathered from a human donor in good health.

The chain joins TRBV7-9 to TRBJ2-1, with 10 bases fitting TRBD2. Germline V gene lookup returns CDR1 SEHNR and CDR2 FQNEAQ (reference sequence). J was trimmed by 6 bases and V by 5 bases; bases with no gene match: 13. The CDR3 totals 17 residues. CDR3 in amino acids: CASSPPLAGVLGNEQFF. The CDR3 DNA follows: TGTGCCAGCAGCCCCCCCCTAGCGGGAGTGTTGGGCAATGAGCAGTTCTTC.

The chain joins TRBV7-3 to TRBJ2-2, with a tentative D call TRBD1 (6 bases). The ends were cut back, 0 bases at V and 2 bases at J, with 13 bases in the middle. The CDR3 loop spans 17 amino acids. CDR1 is SGHTA, CDR2 FQGTGA, per germline. The CDR3 reads CASSLTRLQGNTGELFF. Written as DNA, the CDR3 is TGTGCCAGCAGCTTAACCCGATTACAGGGAAACACCGGGGAGCTGTTTTTT.

The V gene is TRBV4-1, the J gene TRBJ1-5, with TRBD1 as a possible D gene (5 bases). Trimming removed 1 base from V and 6 bases from J, with 13 bases in between. Germline lookup yields CDR1 MGHRA and CDR2 YSYEKL. The CDR3 is 15 amino acids. The CDR3 protein is CASSQGLGGVQPQHF. The CDR3, as DNA: TGCGCCAGCAGCCAAGGGTTAGGAGGGGTTCAGCCCCAGCATTTT.

The chain links TRBV5-1 to TRBJ2-1, with TRBD2 matching 8 bases. CDR1 and CDR2 from the germline V gene are SGHRS and YFSETQ. The CDR3 is 13 amino acids. Germline trimming cut 2 bases from V and 11 bases from J; bases unmatched to any gene: 6. CDR3 sequence: CASSLTSGSKQFF. CDR3 coding DNA: TGCGCCAGCAGCTTAACCAGCGGGAGTAAGCAGTTCTTC.

The chain recombines TRBV15 with TRBJ2-2, with 9 bases that match TRBD2. V was clipped by 4 bases and J by 6 bases; unmatched bases: 9. The germline V gene has CDR1 LNHNV and CDR2 YYDKDF (reference sequence). The CDR3 sequence is 16 residues long. CDR3 sequence reads: CATSKRSGGGSGELFF. The CDR3 region has the DNA TGTGCCACCAGCAAACGTAGCGGGGGCGGATCCGGGGAGCTGTTTTTT.

The V and J genes are TRBV5-5 and TRBJ1-6, with TRBD1 matching 12 bases. The CDR3 contains 15 residues. The germline gives CDR1 SGHKS, CDR2 YYEKEE (reference sequence). The J segment lost 10 bases and the V segment lost 3 bases, leaving 5 bases of the junction unmatched. CDR3 sequence: CASSSGTGGRSPLHF. The CDR3 region has the DNA TGTGCCAGCAGCTCCGGGACAGGGGGCCGATCACCCCTCCACTTT.

The chain has TRBV7-2 and TRBJ2-7; 9 bases match TRBD1. V lost 2 bases, J lost 3 bases, and 2 bases stayed unmatched. The CDR3 is 14 amino acids. Germline CDR1 and CDR2: SGHTA and FQGNSA. CDR3 bases: TGTGCCAGCAGCTTAATGGACAGGGGCTACGAGCAGTACTTC. It specifies CASSLMDRGYEQYF.

This clone was seen a single time. The gene calls are TRBV6-1 and TRBJ2-7, with D perhaps matching TRBD2 (6 bases). The V gene lost 3 bases and the J gene lost 0 bases, with 9 bases spanning the gap. CDR1 MNHNS and CDR2 SASEGT come from the germline V gene. The CDR3 totals 14 residues. The CDR3 protein is CASSDGGVSYEQYF. Written as DNA, the CDR3 is TGTGCCAGCAGTGATGGAGGGGTCTCCTACGAGCAGTACTTC.

The chain carries TRBV25-1 and TRBJ2-1, with a weak D call TRBD1 (5 bases). V shed 4 bases and J shed 6 bases, with 10 bases lying between them. The CDR3 spans 13 residues. Germline V gene lookup returns CDR1 MGHDK and CDR2 SYGVNS. The CDR3 DNA sequence: TGTGCCAGCAGTGGATGGACACTCAATGAGCAGTTCTTC. Protein sequence: CASSGWTLNEQFF.

V gene TRBV6-1 combines with J gene TRBJ2-2; 7 nucleotides align to TRBD1. The trim removed 2 bases at V and 0 bases at J, leaving 3 bases unmatched. The CDR3 is made up of 16 amino acids. Germline CDR1 MNHNS, CDR2 SASEGT. CDR3: CASSETGTANTGELFF. For the CDR3, the DNA is TGTGCCAGCAGTGAAACCGGGACAGCGAACACCGGGGAGCTGTTTTTT.

V usage is TRBV2 and J usage is TRBJ2-7; the match to TRBD2 covers 7 bases. The CDR3 is 13 amino acids. Germline CDR1 reads SNHLY; CDR2 reads FYNNEI. V dropped 3 bases and J dropped 2; count of bases not matched to a gene: 1. The CDR3 sequence: CASSDRGAYEQYF. CDR3 in DNA: TGTGCCAGCAGTGATCGGGGGGCCTACGAGCAGTACTTC.

The V call is TRBV28, the J call TRBJ2-2; a weak D match, TRBD2 (5 bases). Germline CDR1 is MDHEN and CDR2 is SYDVKM. The V gene lost 4 bases and the J gene lost 8 bases, with 20 bases spanning the gap. This CDR3 has 16 residues. In DNA form, the CDR3 reads TGTGCCAGCAGTTCGTTACCGGGTTTCGGGGAGGGGGAGCTGTTTTTT. It codes for CASSSLPGFGEGELFF.

In DNA, the CDR3 is TGTGCCTCCGTTTCAGGGGGCAGGGCCACTGAAGCTTTCTTT. Residues: CASVSGGRATEAFF. The chain is built from TRBV7-6 and TRBJ1-1, with 8 bases lining up with TRBD1. The CDR3 contains 14 residues. The germline CDR1 and CDR2 sequences are SGHVS and FNYEAQ. The V segment lost 11 bases and the J segment 4 bases; nucleotides outside the gene matches: 12.

This chain uses TRBV9 with TRBJ1-2; D is ambiguous. Trimming took off 4 bases at V and 2 bases at J, with 12 bases between the two ends. This CDR3 comprises 14 residues. CDR1 and CDR2 from the germline V gene are SGDLS and YYNGEE. This CDR3 is CASSPPAYNYGYTF. DNA for the CDR3: TGTGCCAGCAGCCCCCCCGCCTACAACTATGGCTACACCTTC.

The chain links TRBV9 to TRBJ1-2; the D gene is possibly TRBD1 (6 bases). Germline lookup yields CDR1 SGDLS and CDR2 YYNGEE. The CDR3 is made up of 14 amino acids. V was trimmed by 3 bases and J by 2 bases, leaving 11 bases between them. This chain's CDR3 is CASSDRVGNYGYTF. The CDR3 region has the DNA TGTGCCAGCAGCGACAGGGTCGGAAACTATGGCTACACCTTC.